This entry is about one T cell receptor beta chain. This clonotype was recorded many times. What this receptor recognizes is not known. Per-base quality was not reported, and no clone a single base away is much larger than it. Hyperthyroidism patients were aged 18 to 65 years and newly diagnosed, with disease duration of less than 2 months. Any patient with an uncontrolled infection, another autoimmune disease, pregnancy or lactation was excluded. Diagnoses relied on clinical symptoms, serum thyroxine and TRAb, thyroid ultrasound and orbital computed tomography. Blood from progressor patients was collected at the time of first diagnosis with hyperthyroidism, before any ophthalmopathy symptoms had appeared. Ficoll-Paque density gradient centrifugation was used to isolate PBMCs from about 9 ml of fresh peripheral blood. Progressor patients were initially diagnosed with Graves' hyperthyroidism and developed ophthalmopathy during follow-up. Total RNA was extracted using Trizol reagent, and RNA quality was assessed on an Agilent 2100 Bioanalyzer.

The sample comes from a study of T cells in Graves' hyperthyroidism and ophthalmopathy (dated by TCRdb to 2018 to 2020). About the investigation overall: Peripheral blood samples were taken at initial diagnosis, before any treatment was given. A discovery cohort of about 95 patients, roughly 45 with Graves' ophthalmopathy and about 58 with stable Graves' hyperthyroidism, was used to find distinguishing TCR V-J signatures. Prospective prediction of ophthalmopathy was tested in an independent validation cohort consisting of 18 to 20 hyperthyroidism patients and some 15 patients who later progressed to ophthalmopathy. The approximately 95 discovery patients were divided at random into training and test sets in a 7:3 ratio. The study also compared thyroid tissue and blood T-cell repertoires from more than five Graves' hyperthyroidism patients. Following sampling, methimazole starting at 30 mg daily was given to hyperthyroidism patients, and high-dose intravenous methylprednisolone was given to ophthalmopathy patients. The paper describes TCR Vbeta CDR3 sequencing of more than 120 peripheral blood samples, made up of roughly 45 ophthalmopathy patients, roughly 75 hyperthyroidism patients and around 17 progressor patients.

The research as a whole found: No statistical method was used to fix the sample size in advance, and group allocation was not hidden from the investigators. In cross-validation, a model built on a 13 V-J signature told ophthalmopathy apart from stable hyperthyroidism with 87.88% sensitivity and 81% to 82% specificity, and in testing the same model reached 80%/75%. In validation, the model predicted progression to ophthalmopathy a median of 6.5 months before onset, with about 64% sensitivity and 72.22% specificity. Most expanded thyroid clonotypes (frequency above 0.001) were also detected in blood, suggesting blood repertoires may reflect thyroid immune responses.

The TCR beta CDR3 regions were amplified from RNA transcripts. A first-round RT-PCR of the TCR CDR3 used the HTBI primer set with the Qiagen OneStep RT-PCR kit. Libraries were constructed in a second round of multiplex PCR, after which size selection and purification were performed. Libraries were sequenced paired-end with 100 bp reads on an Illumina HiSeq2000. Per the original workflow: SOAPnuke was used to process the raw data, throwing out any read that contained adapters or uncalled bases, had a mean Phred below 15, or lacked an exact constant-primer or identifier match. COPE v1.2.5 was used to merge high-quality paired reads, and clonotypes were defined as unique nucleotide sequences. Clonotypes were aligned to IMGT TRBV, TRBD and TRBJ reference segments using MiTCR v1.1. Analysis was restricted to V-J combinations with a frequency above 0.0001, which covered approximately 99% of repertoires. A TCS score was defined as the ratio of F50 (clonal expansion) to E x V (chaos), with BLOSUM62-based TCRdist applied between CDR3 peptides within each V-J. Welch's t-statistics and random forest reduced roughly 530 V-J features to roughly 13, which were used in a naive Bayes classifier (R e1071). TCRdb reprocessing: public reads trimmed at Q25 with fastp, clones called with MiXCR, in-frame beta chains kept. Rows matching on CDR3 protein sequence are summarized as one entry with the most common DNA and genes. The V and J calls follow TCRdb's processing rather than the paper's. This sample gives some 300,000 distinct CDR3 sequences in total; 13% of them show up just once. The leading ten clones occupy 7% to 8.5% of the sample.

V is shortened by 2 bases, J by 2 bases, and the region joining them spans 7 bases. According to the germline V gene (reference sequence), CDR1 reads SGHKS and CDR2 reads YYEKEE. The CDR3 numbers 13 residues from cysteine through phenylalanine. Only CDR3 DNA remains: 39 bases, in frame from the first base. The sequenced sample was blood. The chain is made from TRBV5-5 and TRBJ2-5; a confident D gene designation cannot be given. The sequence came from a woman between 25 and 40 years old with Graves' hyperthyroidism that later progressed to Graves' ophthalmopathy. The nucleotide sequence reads TGTGCCAGCAGCTTCGGGTATCAAGAGACCCAGTACTTC. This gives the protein CASSFGYQETQYF.